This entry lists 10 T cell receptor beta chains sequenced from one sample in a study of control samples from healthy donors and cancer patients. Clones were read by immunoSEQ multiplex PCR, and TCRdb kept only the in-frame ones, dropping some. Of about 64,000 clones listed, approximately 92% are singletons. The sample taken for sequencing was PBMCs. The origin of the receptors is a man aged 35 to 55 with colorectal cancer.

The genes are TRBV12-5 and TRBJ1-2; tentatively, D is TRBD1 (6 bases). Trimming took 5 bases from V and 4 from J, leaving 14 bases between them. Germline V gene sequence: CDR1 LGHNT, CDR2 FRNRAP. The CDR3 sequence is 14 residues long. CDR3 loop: CASGKGEQFYGYTF. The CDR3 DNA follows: TGTGCTAGTGGTAAGGGGGAACAGTTCTATGGCTACACCTTC.

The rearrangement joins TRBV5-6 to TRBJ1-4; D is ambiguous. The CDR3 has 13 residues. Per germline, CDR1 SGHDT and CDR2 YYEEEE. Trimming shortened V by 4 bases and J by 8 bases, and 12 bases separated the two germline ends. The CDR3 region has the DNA TGTGCCAGCAGCGCCAACCAGGCAGAAAAACTGTTTTTT. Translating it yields CASSANQAEKLFF.

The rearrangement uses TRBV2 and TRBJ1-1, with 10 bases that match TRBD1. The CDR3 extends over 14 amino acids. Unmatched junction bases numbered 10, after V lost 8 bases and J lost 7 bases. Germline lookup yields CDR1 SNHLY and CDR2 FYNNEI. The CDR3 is CASSGTGVDSEAFF. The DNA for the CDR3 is TGTGCCAGCTCTGGGACAGGGGTGGATAGTGAAGCTTTCTTT.

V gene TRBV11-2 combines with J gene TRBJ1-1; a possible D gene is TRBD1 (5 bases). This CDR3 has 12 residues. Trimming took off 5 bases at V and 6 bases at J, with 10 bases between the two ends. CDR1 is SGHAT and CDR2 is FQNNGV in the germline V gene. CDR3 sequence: CASSPLRAEAFF. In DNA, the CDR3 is TGTGCCAGCAGCCCCCTCAGGGCTGAAGCTTTCTTT.

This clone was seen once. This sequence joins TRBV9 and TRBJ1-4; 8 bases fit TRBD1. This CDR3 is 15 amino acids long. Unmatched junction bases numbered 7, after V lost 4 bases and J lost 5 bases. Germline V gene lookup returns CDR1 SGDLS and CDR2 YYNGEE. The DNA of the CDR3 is TGTGCCAGCAGCCTCCGGACAGGGTCAAATGAAAAACTGTTTTTT. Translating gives CASSLRTGSNEKLFF. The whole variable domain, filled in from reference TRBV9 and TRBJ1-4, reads DSGVTQTPKHLITATGQRVTLRCSPRSGDLSVYWYQQSLDQGLQFLIQYYNGEERAKGNILERFSAQQFPDLHSELNLSSLELGDSALYFCASSLRTGSNEKLFFGSGTQLSVL.

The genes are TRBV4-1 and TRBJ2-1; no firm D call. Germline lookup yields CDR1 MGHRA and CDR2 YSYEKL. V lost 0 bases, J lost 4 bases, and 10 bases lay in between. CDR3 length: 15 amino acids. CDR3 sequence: CASSQDRTVYNEQFF. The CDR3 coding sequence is TGCGCCAGCAGCCAAGATAGGACGGTTTACAATGAGCAGTTCTTC.

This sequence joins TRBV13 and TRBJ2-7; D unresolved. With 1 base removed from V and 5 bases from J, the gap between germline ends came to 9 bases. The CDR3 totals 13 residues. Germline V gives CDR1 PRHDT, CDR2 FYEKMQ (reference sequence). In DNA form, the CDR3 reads TGTGCCAGCAGCTTAGCTCCTGCCAACGAGCAGTACTTC. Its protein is CASSLAPANEQYF.

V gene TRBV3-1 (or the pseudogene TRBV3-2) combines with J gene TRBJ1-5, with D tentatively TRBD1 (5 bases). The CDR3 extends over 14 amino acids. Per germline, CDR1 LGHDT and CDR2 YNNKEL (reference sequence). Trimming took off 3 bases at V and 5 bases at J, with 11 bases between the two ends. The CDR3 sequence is CASSHWGSDQPQHF. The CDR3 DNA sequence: TGTGCCAGCAGCCATTGGGGGTCAGATCAGCCCCAGCATTTT.

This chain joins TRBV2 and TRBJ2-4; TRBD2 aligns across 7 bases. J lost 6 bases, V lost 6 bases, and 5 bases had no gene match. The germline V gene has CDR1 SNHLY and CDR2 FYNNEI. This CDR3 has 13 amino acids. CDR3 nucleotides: TGTGCCAGCAGACCCTGGGGGGGAAACATTCAGTACTTC. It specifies CASRPWGGNIQYF.

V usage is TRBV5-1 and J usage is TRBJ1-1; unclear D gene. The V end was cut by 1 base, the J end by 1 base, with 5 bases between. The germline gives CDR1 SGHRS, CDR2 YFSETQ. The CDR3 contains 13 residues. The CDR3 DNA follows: TGCGCCAGCAGCTTGTGGGAGAACACTGAAGCTTTCTTT. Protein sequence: CASSLWENTEAFF.